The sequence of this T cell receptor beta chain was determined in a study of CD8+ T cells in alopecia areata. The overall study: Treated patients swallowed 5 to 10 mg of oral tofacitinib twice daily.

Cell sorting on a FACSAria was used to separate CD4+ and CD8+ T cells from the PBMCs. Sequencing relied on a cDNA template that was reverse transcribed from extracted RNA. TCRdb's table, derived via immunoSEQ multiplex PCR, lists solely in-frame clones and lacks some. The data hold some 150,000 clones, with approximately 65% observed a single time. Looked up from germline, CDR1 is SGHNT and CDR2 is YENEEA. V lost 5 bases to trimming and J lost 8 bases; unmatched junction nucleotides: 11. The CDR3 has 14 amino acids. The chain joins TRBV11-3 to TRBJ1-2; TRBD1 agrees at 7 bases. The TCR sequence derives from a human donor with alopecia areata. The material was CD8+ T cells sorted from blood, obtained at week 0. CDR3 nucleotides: TGTGCCAGCAGCCTCTCGACAGGGCGGGAGGGCTACACCTTC. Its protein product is CASSLSTGREGYTF.